The entry below gives a single T cell receptor beta chain sequence along with its context. Its antigen is currently unknown. Patients chosen for sequencing had shown CD8+CD57+ cell expansion by flow cytometry. Researchers used genomic DNA as the template to profile TCR beta VDJ and CDR3. MiXCR, run by TCRdb on the reads, gives a single entry per CDR3 protein. This table holds fewer than 300,000 distinct CDR3 sequences, 82% found once. Germline V lookup: CDR1 SEHNR, CDR2 FQNEAQ (reference sequence). The CDR3 loop spans 15 amino acids. The V and J ends lost 5 bases and 4 bases, in that order; junction bases with no gene match: 5. The source of the sample is a study of CD8+CD57+ T cells in acquired aplastic anemia. Study-level points and caveats: Common to patients and controls were roughly 30 CD8+ CDR3 sequences.

The chain joins TRBV7-9 to TRBJ1-6; 7 positions match TRBD1. The clonotype comes from a human donor with aplastic anemia. Input material: sorted CD4+, CD8+, or CD8+CD57+ T cells (not recorded which) from PBMCs. As DNA, the CDR3 is TGTGCCAGCAGCCCCGGACAGGATTATAATTCACCCCTCCACTTT. Its translation: CASSPGQDYNSPLHF.